This is a list of T cell receptor beta chains from one sample in a study of blood T cell repertoires in COVID-19. Measured with immunoSEQ multiplex PCR; TCRdb has only the in-frame clones, and not every one. Altogether roughly 240,000 clones are present, around 82% being singletons, with the ten largest covering roughly 4.7%. Sequencing used peripheral blood. These receptors all come from a woman in her 70s with acute or convalescent COVID-19. The CDR3 runs from the conserved cysteine through the conserved F or W. Each record gives: D gene, V gene, clone size, J gene, CDR3 DNA, CDR3 protein. The D gene is left open where the match is weak. A clone size is listed for some rows: how often the clone was seen (once, few, many), or a class if it is expanded.

d_gene: TRBD1
v_gene: TRBV3-1/TRBV3-2
abundance: NA
j_gene: TRBJ1-3
CDR3nt: TGTGCCAGCAGCCCCTCACAGGGGGCTGGAAACACCATATATTTT
CDR3aa: CASSPSQGAGNTIYF

d_gene: TRBD1
v_gene: TRBV6-2/TRBV6-3
abundance: NA
j_gene: TRBJ2-4
CDR3nt: TGTGCCAGCAGTTATTACCGGGACAGGACCGCCAAAAACATTCAGTACTTC
CDR3aa: CASSYYRDRTAKNIQYF

d_gene: NA
v_gene: TRBV25-1
abundance: NA
j_gene: TRBJ1-2
CDR3nt: TGTGCCAGCAGTGAATCGTGGACTGCTTATGGGAATGGCTACACCTTC
CDR3aa: CASSESWTAYGNGYTF

d_gene: NA
v_gene: TRBV27
abundance: once
j_gene: TRBJ1-4
CDR3nt: TGTGCCAGCAGTCCATCGGGTCGGGGGTTTTATGAAAAACTGTTTTTT
CDR3aa: CASSPSGRGFYEKLFF

d_gene: TRBD1
v_gene: TRBV5-1
abundance: NA
j_gene: TRBJ1-1
CDR3nt: TGCGCCAGCTCAGAACAGGGGGCAGATAAGGGCACTGAAGCTTTCTTT
CDR3aa: CASSEQGADKGTEAFF

d_gene: NA
v_gene: TRBV2
abundance: NA
j_gene: TRBJ1-2
CDR3nt: TGTGCCAGCTCCTTTATGGGACTTCCTAACTATGGCTACACCTTC
CDR3aa: CASSFMGLPNYGYTF

d_gene: NA
v_gene: TRBV6-5
abundance: NA
j_gene: TRBJ1-1
CDR3nt: TGTGCCAGCAGCAGTCTCCACACGAACACTGAAGCTTTCTTT
CDR3aa: CASSSLHTNTEAFF

d_gene: NA
v_gene: TRBV29-1
abundance: NA
j_gene: TRBJ2-1
CDR3nt: TGCAGCGTTAAGAGACAGGTTTTCAATGAGCAGTTCTTC
CDR3aa: CSVKRQVFNEQFF

d_gene: NA
v_gene: TRBV6-6
abundance: NA
j_gene: TRBJ1-3
CDR3nt: TGTGCCAGCAGTTATCGACAGACAGCCTCTGGAAACACCATATATTTT
CDR3aa: CASSYRQTASGNTIYF

d_gene: TRBD1
v_gene: TRBV18
abundance: NA
j_gene: TRBJ1-2
CDR3nt: TGTGCCAGCTCAATTCGGACAGGGAGCTATGGCTACACCTTC
CDR3aa: CASSIRTGSYGYTF

d_gene: NA
v_gene: TRBV6-1
abundance: NA
j_gene: TRBJ1-3
CDR3nt: TGTGCCAGCATTGAGTCAAATTCTGGAAACACCATATATTTT
CDR3aa: CASIESNSGNTIYF

d_gene: TRBD1
v_gene: TRBV5-4
abundance: NA
j_gene: TRBJ1-1
CDR3nt: TGTGCCAGCAGCTTGGGTTACAGGGGGGACACTGAAGCTTTCTTT
CDR3aa: CASSLGYRGDTEAFF

d_gene: TRBD1
v_gene: TRBV5-6
abundance: NA
j_gene: TRBJ1-1
CDR3nt: TGTGCCAGCAGCTCGACACAGGGGGCTGAGGTGAACACTGAAGCTTTCTTT
CDR3aa: CASSSTQGAEVNTEAFF

d_gene: TRBD1
v_gene: TRBV6-5
abundance: NA
j_gene: TRBJ2-5
CDR3nt: TGTGCCAGCAGCCAAACAGGGGAAGAGACCCAGTACTTC
CDR3aa: CASSQTGEETQYF

d_gene: NA
v_gene: TRBV24-1
abundance: NA
j_gene: TRBJ2-3
CDR3nt: TGTGCCACCAGTGATGCCGGGTCCACAGATACGCAGTATTTT
CDR3aa: CATSDAGSTDTQYF

d_gene: TRBD1
v_gene: TRBV4-1
abundance: few
j_gene: TRBJ1-2
CDR3nt: TGCGCCACCAGGGGCGGACAGGGGGCATTGGTGTATGGCTACACCTTC
CDR3aa: CATRGGQGALVYGYTF

d_gene: NA
v_gene: TRBV9
abundance: few
j_gene: TRBJ2-2
CDR3nt: TGTGCCAGCAGCGTAGTAGGGAGTAACACCGGGGAGCTGTTTTTT
CDR3aa: CASSVVGSNTGELFF

d_gene: NA
v_gene: TRBV12-3/TRBV12-4
abundance: NA
j_gene: TRBJ2-7
CDR3nt: TGTGCCAGCAGTTTGCGGGGGCCCTACGAGCAGTACTTC
CDR3aa: CASSLRGPYEQYF

d_gene: NA
v_gene: TRBV5-1
abundance: NA
j_gene: TRBJ1-1
CDR3nt: TGCGCCAGCAGCTTGGATCAGGCCGTGAACACTGAAGCTTTCTTT
CDR3aa: CASSLDQAVNTEAFF

d_gene: NA
v_gene: TRBV23-1
abundance: once
j_gene: TRBJ1-1
CDR3nt: TGCGCCAGCAGGCCAGGGGACACTGAAGCTTTCTTT
CDR3aa: CASRPGDTEAFF

d_gene: TRBD1
v_gene: TRBV2
abundance: NA
j_gene: TRBJ1-1
CDR3nt: TGTGCCAGCGGTTGGACAGGGGGCAGGGTGAACACTGAAGCTTTCTTT
CDR3aa: CASGWTGGRVNTEAFF

d_gene: NA
v_gene: TRBV4-1
abundance: NA
j_gene: TRBJ2-5
CDR3nt: TGCGCCAGCAGCCAAGATAGACTAGGAAATCCGTACTTC
CDR3aa: CASSQDRLGNPYF

d_gene: TRBD1
v_gene: TRBV6-5
abundance: NA
j_gene: TRBJ1-1
CDR3nt: TGTGCCAGCAGTTACTACAGGGGGCGACGGAACACTGAAGCTTTCTTT
CDR3aa: CASSYYRGRRNTEAFF

d_gene: TRBD2
v_gene: TRBV3-1/TRBV3-2
abundance: few
j_gene: TRBJ2-1
CDR3nt: TGTGCCAGCGGGGGGGATAGCTCCTACAATGAGCAGTTCTTC
CDR3aa: CASGGDSSYNEQFF

d_gene: NA
v_gene: TRBV6-2/TRBV6-3
abundance: once
j_gene: TRBJ1-1
CDR3nt: TGTGCCAGCAGTACCTCCGGGGTTAACACTGAAGCTTTCTTT
CDR3aa: CASSTSGVNTEAFF

d_gene: TRBD1
v_gene: TRBV19
abundance: once
j_gene: TRBJ1-1
CDR3nt: TGTGCCAGTAGTATAGGAGGAGGACAGGGGGCGTATGCTTTCTTT
CDR3aa: CASSIGGGQGAYAFF

d_gene: NA
v_gene: TRBV3-1/TRBV3-2
abundance: once
j_gene: TRBJ1-3
CDR3nt: TGTGCCAGCAGCCCCCGCCAGGGAACTGGAAACACCATATATTTT
CDR3aa: CASSPRQGTGNTIYF

d_gene: TRBD1
v_gene: TRBV28
abundance: NA
j_gene: TRBJ1-1
CDR3nt: TGTGCCAGCAGCACAGGGGTAAGGACTGAAGCTTTCTTT
CDR3aa: CASSTGVRTEAFF

d_gene: NA
v_gene: TRBV6-5
abundance: NA
j_gene: TRBJ1-4
CDR3nt: TGTGCCAGCAGTAGGAGTGCAACTAATGAAAAACTGTTTTTT
CDR3aa: CASSRSATNEKLFF

d_gene: NA
v_gene: TRBV19
abundance: NA
j_gene: TRBJ1-5
CDR3nt: TGTGCCAGTAGTATCTTGTTTTCCGGGAATAGCAATCAGCCCCAGCATTTT
CDR3aa: CASSILFSGNSNQPQHF

d_gene: NA
v_gene: TRBV12-3/TRBV12-4
abundance: NA
j_gene: TRBJ1-3
CDR3nt: TGTGCCAGCAGTCTAATTGGAAACACCATATATTTT
CDR3aa: CASSLIGNTIYF

d_gene: TRBD2
v_gene: TRBV2
abundance: NA
j_gene: TRBJ2-1
CDR3nt: TGTGCCACCAGACTTAGCGGGGGCCACAATGAGCAGTTCTTC
CDR3aa: CATRLSGGHNEQFF

d_gene: NA
v_gene: TRBV7-9
abundance: NA
j_gene: TRBJ2-3
CDR3nt: TGTGCCAGCAGCTTAGGTCTCCCCCCAGATACGCAGTATTTT
CDR3aa: CASSLGLPPDTQYF

d_gene: NA
v_gene: TRBV5-1
abundance: NA
j_gene: TRBJ2-3
CDR3nt: TGCGCCAGCAGCTTGGGGCCGACAGATACGCAGTATTTT
CDR3aa: CASSLGPTDTQYF

d_gene: TRBD1
v_gene: TRBV10-3
abundance: NA
j_gene: TRBJ1-2
CDR3nt: TGTGCCATCAGTGAGGCCGGGACAGTCTATGGCTACACCTTC
CDR3aa: CAISEAGTVYGYTF

d_gene: NA
v_gene: TRBV24-1
abundance: NA
j_gene: TRBJ2-7
CDR3nt: TGTGCCACCAGTGACACCGACAGACCCTACGAGCAGTACTTC
CDR3aa: CATSDTDRPYEQYF

d_gene: NA
v_gene: TRBV5-1
abundance: NA
j_gene: TRBJ1-2
CDR3nt: TGCGCCAGCAGCACGGGAGACTATGGCTACACCTTC
CDR3aa: CASSTGDYGYTF

d_gene: TRBD1
v_gene: TRBV6-5
abundance: NA
j_gene: TRBJ2-5
CDR3nt: TGTGCCAGCAGAGGAAGGACAGGCCAAGAGACCCAGTACTTC
CDR3aa: CASRGRTGQETQYF

d_gene: TRBD1
v_gene: TRBV5-1
abundance: NA
j_gene: TRBJ1-5
CDR3nt: TGCGCCAGCAGCAGGGACAGGGGGGACAATCAGCCCCAGCATTTT
CDR3aa: CASSRDRGDNQPQHF

d_gene: TRBD1
v_gene: TRBV7-2
abundance: NA
j_gene: TRBJ2-1
CDR3nt: TGTGCCAGCAGCTTAGAACGGACAGGGTACAATGAGCAGTTCTTC
CDR3aa: CASSLERTGYNEQFF

d_gene: NA
v_gene: TRBV3-1/TRBV3-2
abundance: NA
j_gene: TRBJ2-1
CDR3nt: TGTGCCAGCAGCCAAGGGTCCTTTGCGTTTAGTTACAATGAGCAGTTCTTC
CDR3aa: CASSQGSFAFSYNEQFF

d_gene: TRBD1
v_gene: TRBV5-4
abundance: few
j_gene: TRBJ1-1
CDR3nt: TGTGCCAGCAGCTTGGGGGGACAGGGTAAAACTGAAGCTTTCTTT
CDR3aa: CASSLGGQGKTEAFF

d_gene: NA
v_gene: TRBV6-5
abundance: NA
j_gene: TRBJ1-1
CDR3nt: TGTGCCAGCATCAAACGGCCGGGAAACACTGAAGCTTTCTTT
CDR3aa: CASIKRPGNTEAFF

d_gene: NA
v_gene: TRBV5-1
abundance: once
j_gene: TRBJ1-1
CDR3nt: TGCGCCAGCAGCGAACCAGGGGAGACTGAAGCTTTCTTT
CDR3aa: CASSEPGETEAFF

d_gene: TRBD1
v_gene: TRBV27
abundance: NA
j_gene: TRBJ2-3
CDR3nt: TGTGCCAGCAGAGGGACAGGGTGGGCAGATACGCAGTATTTT
CDR3aa: CASRGTGWADTQYF

d_gene: NA
v_gene: TRBV7-2
abundance: NA
j_gene: TRBJ1-5
CDR3nt: TGTGCCAGCAGGTTCGGGGGTTCGAATCAGCCCCAGCATTTT
CDR3aa: CASRFGGSNQPQHF

d_gene: NA
v_gene: TRBV4-1
abundance: NA
j_gene: TRBJ2-3
CDR3nt: TGCGCCAGCAGCCAAGAATGGGCCAATACGCAGTATTTT
CDR3aa: CASSQEWANTQYF

d_gene: TRBD1
v_gene: TRBV27
abundance: NA
j_gene: TRBJ2-1
CDR3nt: TGTGCCAGCAGTCCCACAGGGGGCTCTAGTCCGAACAATGAGCAGTTCTTC
CDR3aa: CASSPTGGSSPNNEQFF

d_gene: NA
v_gene: TRBV19
abundance: NA
j_gene: TRBJ1-5
CDR3nt: TGTGCCAGTAGTGACAGCAACAATCAGCCCCAGCATTTT
CDR3aa: CASSDSNNQPQHF

d_gene: TRBD1
v_gene: TRBV10-3
abundance: once
j_gene: TRBJ2-7
CDR3nt: TGTGCCAACGGACAGGGCTACGAGCAGTACTTC
CDR3aa: CANGQGYEQYF

d_gene: TRBD1
v_gene: TRBV5-1
abundance: NA
j_gene: TRBJ2-1
CDR3nt: TGCGCCAGCAGCCCCGGACAGGGGAACAATGAGCAGTTCTTC
CDR3aa: CASSPGQGNNEQFF

d_gene: TRBD1
v_gene: TRBV3-1/TRBV3-2
abundance: NA
j_gene: TRBJ1-1
CDR3nt: TGTGCCAGCAGCCGCAGGGGGCCCATGAACACTGAAGCTTTCTTT
CDR3aa: CASSRRGPMNTEAFF

d_gene: NA
v_gene: TRBV5-6
abundance: NA
j_gene: TRBJ1-1
CDR3nt: TGTGCCAGCAGCTTTCTGTCCGGGACCCAGGGGAGAGGCACTGAAGCTTTCTTT
CDR3aa: CASSFLSGTQGRGTEAFF

d_gene: TRBD1
v_gene: TRBV5-8
abundance: NA
j_gene: TRBJ2-5
CDR3nt: TGTGCCAGCAGCTTGGAAGGGGGCAGGGAAGAGACCCAGTACTTC
CDR3aa: CASSLEGGREETQYF

d_gene: NA
v_gene: TRBV7-9
abundance: NA
j_gene: TRBJ1-5
CDR3nt: TGTGCCAGCAGCTTAGAACAGGGTGGAAATCAGCCCCAGCATTTT
CDR3aa: CASSLEQGGNQPQHF

d_gene: NA
v_gene: TRBV21-1
abundance: NA
j_gene: TRBJ2-5
CDR3nt: TGTGCCAGCAGCCAACCGGGACTAGCGGGGACACTGTACCAAGAGACCCAGTACTTC
CDR3aa: CASSQPGLAGTLYQETQYF

d_gene: TRBD1
v_gene: TRBV18
abundance: NA
j_gene: TRBJ1-5
CDR3nt: TGTGCCAGCTCATCCTCCGGGACAGGGGTCCAGCCCCAGCATTTT
CDR3aa: CASSSSGTGVQPQHF

d_gene: NA
v_gene: TRBV12-3/TRBV12-4
abundance: NA
j_gene: TRBJ2-1
CDR3nt: TGTGCCAGCAGTTTACTCTCAGACAATGAGCAGTTCTTC
CDR3aa: CASSLLSDNEQFF